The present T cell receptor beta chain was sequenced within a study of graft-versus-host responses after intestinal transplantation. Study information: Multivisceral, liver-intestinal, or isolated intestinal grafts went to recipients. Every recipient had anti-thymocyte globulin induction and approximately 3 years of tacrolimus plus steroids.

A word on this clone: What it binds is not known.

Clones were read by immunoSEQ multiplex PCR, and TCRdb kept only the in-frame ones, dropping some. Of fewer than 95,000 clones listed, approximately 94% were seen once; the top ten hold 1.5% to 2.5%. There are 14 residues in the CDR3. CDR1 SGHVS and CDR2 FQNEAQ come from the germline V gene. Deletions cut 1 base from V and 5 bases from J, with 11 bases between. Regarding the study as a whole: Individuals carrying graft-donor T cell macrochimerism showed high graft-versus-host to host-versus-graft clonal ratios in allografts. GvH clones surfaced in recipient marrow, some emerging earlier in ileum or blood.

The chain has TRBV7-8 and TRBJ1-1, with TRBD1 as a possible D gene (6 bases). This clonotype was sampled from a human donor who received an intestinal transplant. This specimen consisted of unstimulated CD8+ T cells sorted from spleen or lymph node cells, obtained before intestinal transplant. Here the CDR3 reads CASSLDQGMTEAFF. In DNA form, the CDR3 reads TGTGCCAGCAGCTTAGATCAGGGGATGACTGAAGCTTTCTTT.